The 26 T cell receptor beta chains below all came from one sample that was sequenced in a study of blood T cell repertoires in COVID-19. The table came from immunoSEQ multiplex PCR; TCRdb's copy has only in-frame clones and leaves some out. The sample has a few hundred thousand clones; 90% are singletons. Specimen: peripheral blood. The receptor set was obtained from a woman aged 60-75 years with COVID-19, enrolled during active disease.

The rearrangement uses TRBV10-2 and TRBJ2-7; possible D gene TRBD1, 5 bases. Trimming cost V 8 bases and J 1 base, with 15 bases left between them. This CDR3 spans 14 amino acids. Germline lookup yields CDR1 WSHSY and CDR2 SAAADI. CDR3 DNA: TGCGCCAGCCTCGACAGCTTCCGTTCCTACGAGCAGTACTTC. Translated, it gives CASLDSFRSYEQYF.

The chain joins TRBV12-3 or TRBV12-4 to TRBJ1-2; D remains ambiguous. The CDR3 loop spans 13 amino acids. V was trimmed by 6 bases and J by 0 bases, leaving 8 bases between them. The DNA for the CDR3 is TGTGCCAGCAGGAGGTCAGCTAACTATGGCTACACCTTC. This translates into CASRRSANYGYTF.

J is TRBJ2-1 and V is TRBV7-9, with D hard to call. Germline lookup yields CDR1 SEHNR and CDR2 FQNEAQ (reference sequence). The CDR3 length is 17 residues. Trimming pared 7 bases from V and 0 bases from J, leaving 19 bases between. The CDR3 coding sequence is TGTGCCAGCACCCCCCGCGGCGTTCCGGGCTCCTACAATGAGCAGTTCTTC. This codes for CASTPRGVPGSYNEQFF.

The count of this clone is one. J is TRBJ1-3 and V is TRBV3-1 (or the pseudogene TRBV3-2); the match to TRBD1 covers 8 bases. CDR1 and CDR2 from the germline V gene are LGHDT and YNNKEL (reference sequence). V was clipped by 1 base and J by 2 bases; unmatched bases: 1. This CDR3 has 15 residues. This CDR3 is CASSQVRGPGNTIYF. CDR3 sequence (DNA): TGTGCCAGCAGCCAAGTCAGGGGGCCTGGAAACACCATATATTTT.

For the CDR3, the DNA is TGTGCCACCAGCCGACGGGGGGGCAGTTGGGCTGAGCAGTTCTTC. It translates to CATSRRGGSWAEQFF. The rearrangement uses TRBV15 and TRBJ2-1; 8 bases agree with TRBD2. CDR3 length: 15 amino acids. V trimming: 5 bases; J trimming: 9 bases; junction bases outside the gene matches: 12. Germline CDR1 LNHNV, CDR2 YYDKDF (reference sequence).

The chain has TRBV4-1 and TRBJ2-3; D is possibly TRBD2 (6 bases). Trimming removed 3 bases at V and 2 bases at J, with 15 bases between. This CDR3 contains 16 residues. Germline V gives CDR1 MGHRA, CDR2 YSYEKL. In DNA form, the CDR3 reads TGCGCCAGCAGCCACCCTGGAGGGTTGGACACAGATACGCAGTATTTT. Its protein product is CASSHPGGLDTDTQYF.

The CDR3 nucleotides are TGTGCTTGGTTAAATAGCGGCTTCGCGAACACCGGGGAGCTGTTTTTT. It encodes CAWLNSGFANTGELFF. The chain links TRBV18 to TRBJ2-2; tentatively, D is TRBD2 (6 bases). The CDR3 runs 16 residues. Looked up from germline, CDR1 is KGHSH and CDR2 is LQKENI.

The chain couples TRBV7-6 to TRBJ2-1; 10 bases line up with TRBD1. The CDR3 covers 16 residues. The J segment lost 6 bases and the V segment lost 5 bases, leaving 10 bases of the junction unmatched. CDR1 and CDR2 (germline): SGHVS, FNYEAQ. This CDR3 is CASSPTTGTGANEQFF. Written as DNA, the CDR3 is TGTGCCAGCAGCCCTACCACCGGGACAGGGGCCAATGAGCAGTTCTTC. The whole variable domain, remainder taken from reference TRBV7-6 and TRBJ2-1, is GAGVSQSPRYKVTKRGQDVALRCDPISGHVSLYWYRQALGQGPEFLTYFNYEAQQDKSGLPNDRFSAERPEGSISTLTIQRTEQRDSAMYRCASSPTTGTGANEQFFGPGTRLTVL.

The chain is built from TRBV6-5 and TRBJ1-2, with 8 bases fitting TRBD1. The CDR3 covers 14 residues. The ends lost 10 bases at V and 3 bases at J; junction bases unmatched: 10. In germline, CDR1 is MNHEY, CDR2 SVGAGI. The CDR3 is CATSRTGFDYGYTF. Written as DNA, the CDR3 is TGTGCCACCTCCAGGACAGGGTTCGACTATGGCTACACCTTC.

The V gene is TRBV6-2 or TRBV6-3, the J gene TRBJ1-5, with 7 bases lining up with TRBD1. CDR1 MNHEY and CDR2 SVGEGT come from the germline V gene. V shed 5 bases and J 2 bases; nucleotides not matched to a gene: 9. CDR3 size: 16 residues. CDR3 in DNA: TGTGCCAGCAGTGACTTCAAAGGGGGCCGCAATCAGCCCCAGCATTTT. Its translation: CASSDFKGGRNQPQHF.

V and J are TRBV7-2 and TRBJ1-2; a weak D match, TRBD1 (5 bases). Trimming removed 3 bases from V and 8 bases from J, with 16 bases in between. This CDR3 spans 14 amino acids. Germline V gene data show CDR1 as SGHTA and CDR2 as FQGNSA. CDR3 sequence: CASSFPQGPRGYTF. The CDR3 DNA sequence: TGTGCCAGCAGCTTCCCCCAGGGCCCTCGGGGCTACACCTTC. Based on the CDR3 plus reference TRBV7-2 and TRBJ1-2, the full variable domain is GAGVSQSPSNKVTEKGKDVELRCDPISGHTALYWYRQSLGQGLEFLIYFQGNSAPDKSGLPSDRFSAERTGGSVSTLTIQRTQQEDSAVYLCASSFPQGPRGYTFGSGTRLTVV.

Remarks on this clone: The same CDR3 is also encoded by other DNA sequences in this sample. The rearrangement uses TRBV18 and TRBJ2-7; D perhaps matches TRBD2 (6 bases). The CDR3 spans 13 residues. Germline CDR1 reads KGHSH; CDR2 reads LQKENI. Trimming pared 4 bases from V and 3 bases from J, leaving 10 bases between. CDR3 amino acids: CASSRDSFYEQYF. DNA of the CDR3: TGTGCCAGCTCACGGGACTCATTCTACGAGCAGTACTTC.

The V call is TRBV21-1, the J call TRBJ2-1; TRBD2 is the table's D call and was not checked against the DNA. TRBV21-1 is deemed a pseudogene. The length of the CDR3 is 17 residues. The CDR3: CASSKDGPAIGTNEQFF. Here the CDR3 DNA reads TGTGCCAGCAGCAAAGATGGTCCAGCGATCGGTACGAATGAGCAGTTCTTC.

The chain couples TRBV5-1 to TRBJ2-3; a possible D gene is TRBD2 (7 bases). With 1 base removed from V and 4 bases from J, the gap between germline ends came to 13 bases. CDR1 is SGHRS and CDR2 is YFSETQ in the germline V gene. This CDR3 is built from 15 residues. CDR3 loop: CASSLIGGASDTQYF. CDR3 bases: TGCGCCAGCAGCTTGATTGGGGGGGCTTCAGATACGCAGTATTTT.

This chain connects TRBV19 to TRBJ1-2; TRBD1 might be the D (6 bases). Trimming left V 1 base short and J 5 bases short, with 14 bases between. CDR3 length equals 15 residues. The V gene's germline CDR1 is LNHDA and CDR2 SQIVND (reference sequence). Here the CDR3 reads CASSIVYRDGYGYTF. CDR3 DNA sequence: TGTGCCAGTAGTATAGTCTACAGGGATGGGTATGGCTACACCTTC.

V usage is TRBV7-9 and J usage is TRBJ1-2; D uncertain. Germline lookup yields CDR1 SEHNR and CDR2 FQNEAQ (reference sequence). The CDR3 is 14 residues long. Trimming shortened V by 5 bases and J by 4 bases, and 14 bases separated the two germline ends. Written as DNA, the CDR3 is TGTGCCAGCAGCAATGGTCGGGGTGCCTATGGCTACACCTTC. As protein: CASSNGRGAYGYTF.

The chain uses TRBV19 and TRBJ1-6; TRBD1 aligns across 9 bases. The CDR3 covers 14 residues. Germline CDR1 reads LNHDA; CDR2 reads SQIVND (reference sequence). V trimming: 6 bases; J trimming: 10 bases; junction bases outside the gene matches: 7. CDR3 nucleotides: TGTGCCAGTAGCGCCGGGACAGGGCTGTCACCCCTCCACTTT. Its protein is CASSAGTGLSPLHF.

The gene calls are TRBV6-5 and TRBJ2-2; perhaps TRBD1 as D (5 bases). V lost 5 bases and J lost 2, with 9 bases in between. Germline V lookup: CDR1 MNHEY, CDR2 SVGAGI. This CDR3 comprises 14 residues. The CDR3 here is CASSRGSNTGELFF. For the CDR3, the DNA is TGTGCCAGCAGTAGGGGCTCAAACACCGGGGAGCTGTTTTTT.

The chain has TRBV7-2 and TRBJ1-6, with D tentatively TRBD1 (6 bases). The CDR3 totals 15 residues. CDR1 is SGHTA, CDR2 FQGNSA, per germline. The V gene lost 5 bases and the J gene lost 5 bases, with 13 bases spanning the gap. The CDR3 DNA is TGTGCCAGCAGCCAACGGACAGCTGATAATTCACCCCTCCACTTT. Translated, it gives CASSQRTADNSPLHF.

V gene TRBV7-9 combines with J gene TRBJ1-5, with unresolved D. Between the trimmed V and J ends, which lost 4 bases and 1 base, there was a span of 8 bases. Germline assignment: CDR1 SEHNR and CDR2 FQNEAQ (reference sequence). CDR3 length equals 14 residues. The CDR3 region has the DNA TGTGCCAGCAGCTACGCGGGGAGCAATCAGCCCCAGCATTTT. This translates into CASSYAGSNQPQHF. The entire variable domain, with the rest obtained from reference TRBV7-9 and TRBJ1-5, is as follows: DTGVSQNPRHKITKRGQNVTFRCDPISEHNRLYWYRQTLGQGPEFLTYFQNEAQLEKSRLLSDRFSAERPKGSFSTLEIQRTEQGDSAMYLCASSYAGSNQPQHFGDGTRLSIL.

The J gene is TRBJ1-2, the V gene TRBV3-1 (or the pseudogene TRBV3-2); no firm D call. Trimming removed 3 bases from V and 5 bases from J, with 7 bases in between. Germline CDR1 is LGHDT and CDR2 is YNNKEL (reference sequence). The CDR3 runs 12 residues. The CDR3 DNA sequence: TGTGCCAGCAGCCACAGTTCTTATGGCTACACCTTC. This sequence encodes CASSHSSYGYTF.

V gene TRBV25-1 combines with J gene TRBJ2-7; no definite D call. CDR1 is MGHDK and CDR2 is SYGVNS in the germline V gene. Trimming removed 4 bases at V and 7 bases at J, with 11 bases between. CDR3 length equals 12 residues. The CDR3 DNA follows: TGTGCCAGCAGTGGTGGGCTTAAAGAGCAGTACTTC. Protein: CASSGGLKEQYF.

In this sample, this clone turned up a few times. The CDR3 protein is CASSEDNRGKLFF. CDR3 in DNA: TGTGCCAGCAGTGAGGACAACAGGGGAAAACTGTTTTTT. The rearrangement uses TRBV2 and TRBJ1-4, with 7 bases that match TRBD1. J gave up 10 bases and V 3 bases, and 5 bases lay outside the gene matches. The CDR3 length is 13 residues. Germline values: CDR1 SNHLY, CDR2 FYNNEI.

V usage is TRBV5-6 and J usage is TRBJ1-2; 9 positions match TRBD1. The germline V gene has CDR1 SGHDT and CDR2 YYEEEE. Trimming took 3 bases from V and 6 from J; bases not matched to a gene: 9. The CDR3 is 15 residues long. The CDR3 DNA is TGTGCCAGCAGCTGGCCCACAGGGGGCGCAGATGGCTACACCTTC. Protein: CASSWPTGGADGYTF.

The V call is TRBV7-9, the J call TRBJ2-7; 9 bases map to TRBD1. V was clipped by 4 bases and J by 12 bases; unmatched bases: 19. There are 16 residues in the CDR3. In germline, CDR1 is SEHNR, CDR2 FQNEAQ (reference sequence). In DNA form, the CDR3 reads TGTGCCAGCAGCTCCGTCACGAGACCGGGACAGGGATCCCGGTACTTC. Amino acid sequence: CASSSVTRPGQGSRYF.

This sequence joins TRBV4-2 and TRBJ1-2, with D perhaps matching TRBD1 (5 bases). CDR3 size: 16 residues. The ends were cut back, 0 bases at V and 8 bases at J, with 19 bases in the middle. Germline CDR1 and CDR2: LGHNA and YNFKEQ. DNA for the CDR3: TGTGCCAGCAGCCAAGATATTGAGGGAGGGGTTCGCGGCTACACCTTC. Its protein product is CASSQDIEGGVRGYTF.